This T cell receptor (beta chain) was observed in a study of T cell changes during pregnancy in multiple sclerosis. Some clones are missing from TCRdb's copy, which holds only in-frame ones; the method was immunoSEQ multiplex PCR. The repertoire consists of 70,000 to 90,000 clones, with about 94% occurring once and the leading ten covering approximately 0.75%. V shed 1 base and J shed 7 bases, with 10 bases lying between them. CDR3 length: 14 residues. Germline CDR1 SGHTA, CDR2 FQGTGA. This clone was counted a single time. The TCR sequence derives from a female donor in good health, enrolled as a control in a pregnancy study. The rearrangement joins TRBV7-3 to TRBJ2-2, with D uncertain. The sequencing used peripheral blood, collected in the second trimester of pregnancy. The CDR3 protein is CASSLMPTGGELFF. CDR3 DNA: TGTGCCAGCAGCTTAATGCCTACGGGCGGGGAGCTGTTTTTT.